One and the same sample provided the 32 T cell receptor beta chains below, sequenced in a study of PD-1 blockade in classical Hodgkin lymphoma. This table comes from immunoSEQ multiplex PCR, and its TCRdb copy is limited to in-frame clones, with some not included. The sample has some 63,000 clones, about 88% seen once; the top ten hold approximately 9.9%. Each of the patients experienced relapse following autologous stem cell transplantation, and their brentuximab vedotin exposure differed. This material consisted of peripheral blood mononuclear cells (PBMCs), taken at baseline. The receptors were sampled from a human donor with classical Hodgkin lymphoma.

The CDR3 DNA is TGTGCCAGCTCACTGGGACTAGCTGGGGATGAGCAGTTCTTC. It codes for CASSLGLAGDEQFF. The chain has TRBV18 and TRBJ2-1; TRBD2 matches at 9 bases. This CDR3 comprises 14 residues. Germline values: CDR1 KGHSH, CDR2 LQKENI. Trimming removed 4 bases from V and 8 bases from J; junction bases left unmatched: 6.

The CDR3 region is CASMYAAEKYF. The CDR3 bases are TGTGCCAGTATGTATGCAGCGGAGAAGTATTTT. V gene TRBV19 combines with J gene TRBJ2-3, with D possibly being TRBD2 (5 bases). Per the germline V gene, CDR1 is LNHDA and CDR2 is SQIVND (reference sequence). Trimming shortened V by 7 bases and J by 13 bases, and 15 bases separated the two germline ends. The CDR3 runs to 11 residues.

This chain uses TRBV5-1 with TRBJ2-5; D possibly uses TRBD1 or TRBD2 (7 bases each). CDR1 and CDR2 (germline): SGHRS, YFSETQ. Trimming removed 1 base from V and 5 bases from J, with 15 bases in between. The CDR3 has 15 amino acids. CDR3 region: CASSLYPGGVETQYF. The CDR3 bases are TGCGCCAGCAGCTTGTATCCAGGGGGGGTTGAGACCCAGTACTTC.

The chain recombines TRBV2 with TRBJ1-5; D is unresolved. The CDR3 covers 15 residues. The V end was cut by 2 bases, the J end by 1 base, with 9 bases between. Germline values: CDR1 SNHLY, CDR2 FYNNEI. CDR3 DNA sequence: TGTGCCAGCAGTGAAATGGGTAAGAGCAATCAGCCCCAGCATTTT. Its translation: CASSEMGKSNQPQHF.

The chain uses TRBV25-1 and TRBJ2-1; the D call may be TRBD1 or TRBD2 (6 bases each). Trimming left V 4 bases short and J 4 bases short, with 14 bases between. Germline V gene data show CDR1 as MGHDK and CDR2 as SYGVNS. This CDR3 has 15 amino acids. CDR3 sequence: CASSVQGGVYNEQFF. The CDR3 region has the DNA TGTGCCAGCAGTGTACAGGGCGGGGTGTACAATGAGCAGTTCTTC.

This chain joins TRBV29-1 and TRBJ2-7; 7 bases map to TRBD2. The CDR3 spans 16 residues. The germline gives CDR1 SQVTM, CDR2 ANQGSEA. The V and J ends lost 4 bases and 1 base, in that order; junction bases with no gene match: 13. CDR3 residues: CSVAPPRGEGSYEQYF. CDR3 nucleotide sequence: TGCAGCGTTGCACCCCCTCGAGGGGAGGGGTCCTACGAGCAGTACTTC.

The CDR3 is CASTPKRGFTPLHF. The CDR3 DNA follows: TGTGCCAGCACCCCCAAAAGGGGTTTCACACCCCTCCACTTT. This sequence joins TRBV6-5 and TRBJ1-6; a weak D match, TRBD1 (5 bases). In germline, CDR1 is MNHEY, CDR2 SVGAGI. The CDR3 is 14 amino acids. V was trimmed by 7 bases and J by 11 bases, leaving 18 bases between them.

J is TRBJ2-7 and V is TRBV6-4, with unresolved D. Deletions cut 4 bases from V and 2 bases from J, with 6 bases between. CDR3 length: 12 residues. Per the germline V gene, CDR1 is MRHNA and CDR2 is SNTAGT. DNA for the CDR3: TGTGCCAGCAGTGGCTACACCTACGAGCAGTACTTC. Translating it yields CASSGYTYEQYF.

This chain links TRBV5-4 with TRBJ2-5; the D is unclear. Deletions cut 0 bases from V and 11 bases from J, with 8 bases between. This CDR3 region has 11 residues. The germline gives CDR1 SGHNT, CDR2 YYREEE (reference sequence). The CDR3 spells CASSLEQEQYF. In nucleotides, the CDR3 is TGTGCCAGCAGCTTGGAGCAGGAGCAGTACTTC.

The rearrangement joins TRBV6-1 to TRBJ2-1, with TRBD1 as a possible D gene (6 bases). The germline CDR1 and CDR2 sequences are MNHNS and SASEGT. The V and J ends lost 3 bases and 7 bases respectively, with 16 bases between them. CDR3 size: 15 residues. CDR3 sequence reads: CASSEKGHPRNEQFF. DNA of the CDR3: TGTGCCAGCAGTGAGAAGGGACACCCAAGGAATGAGCAGTTCTTC.

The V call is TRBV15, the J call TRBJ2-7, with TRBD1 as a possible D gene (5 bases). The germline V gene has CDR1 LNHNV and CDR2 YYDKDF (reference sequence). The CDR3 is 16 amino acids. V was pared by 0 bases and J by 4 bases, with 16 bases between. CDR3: CATSRDRGRQGYEQYF. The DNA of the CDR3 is TGTGCCACCAGCAGAGACCGAGGCCGCCAGGGTTACGAGCAGTACTTC.

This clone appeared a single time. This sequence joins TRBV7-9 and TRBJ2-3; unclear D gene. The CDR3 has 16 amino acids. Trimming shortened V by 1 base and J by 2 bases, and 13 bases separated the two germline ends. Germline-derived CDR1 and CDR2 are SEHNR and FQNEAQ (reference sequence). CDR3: CASSLEGRPLTDTQYF. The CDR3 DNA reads TGTGCCAGCAGCTTAGAGGGTAGGCCTCTCACAGATACGCAGTATTTT.

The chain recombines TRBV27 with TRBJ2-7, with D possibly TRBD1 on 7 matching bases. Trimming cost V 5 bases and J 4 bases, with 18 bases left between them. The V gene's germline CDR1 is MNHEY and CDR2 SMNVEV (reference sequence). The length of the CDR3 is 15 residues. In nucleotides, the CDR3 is TGTGCCAGCAGTCTCGGGCAGGGGGGACTTTACGAGCAGTACTTC. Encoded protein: CASSLGQGGLYEQYF.

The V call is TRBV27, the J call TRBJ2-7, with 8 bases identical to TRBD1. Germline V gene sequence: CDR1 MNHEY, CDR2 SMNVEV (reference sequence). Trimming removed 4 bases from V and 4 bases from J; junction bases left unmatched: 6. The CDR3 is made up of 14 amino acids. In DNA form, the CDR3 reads TGTGCCAGCAGTTGGGGACAGGTCGATTACGAGCAGTACTTC. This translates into CASSWGQVDYEQYF.

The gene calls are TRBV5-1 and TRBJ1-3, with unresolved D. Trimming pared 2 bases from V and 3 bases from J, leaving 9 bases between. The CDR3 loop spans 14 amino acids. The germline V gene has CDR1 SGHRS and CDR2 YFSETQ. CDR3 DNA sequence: TGCGCCAGCAGCTTAGGAGCAGATGGAAACACCATATATTTT. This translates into CASSLGADGNTIYF.

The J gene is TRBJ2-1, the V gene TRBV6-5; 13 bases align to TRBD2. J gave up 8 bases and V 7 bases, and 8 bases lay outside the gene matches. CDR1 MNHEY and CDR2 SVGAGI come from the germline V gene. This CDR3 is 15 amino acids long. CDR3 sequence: CASTFTSGGAYEQFF. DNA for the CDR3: TGTGCCAGCACCTTTACTAGCGGGGGGGCCTATGAGCAGTTCTTC.

For the CDR3, the DNA is TGTGCCAGCAGCTTAAGGGGAGGGGATCAGCCCCAGCATTTT. Translated: CASSLRGGDQPQHF. This chain connects TRBV7-2 to TRBJ1-5, with a possible D match to TRBD1 (5 bases). Germline V gives CDR1 SGHTA, CDR2 FQGNSA. The CDR3 spans 14 residues. V lost 2 bases to trimming and J lost 5 bases, with 10 bases between them.

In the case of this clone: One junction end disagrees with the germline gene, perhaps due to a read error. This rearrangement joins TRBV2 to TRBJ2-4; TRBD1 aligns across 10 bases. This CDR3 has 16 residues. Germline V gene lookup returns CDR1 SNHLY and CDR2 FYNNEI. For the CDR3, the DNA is TGTGCCAGCACTGAACGGACAGGGGGGACCAAAAACATTCAGTACTTC. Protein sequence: CASTERTGGTKNIQYF.

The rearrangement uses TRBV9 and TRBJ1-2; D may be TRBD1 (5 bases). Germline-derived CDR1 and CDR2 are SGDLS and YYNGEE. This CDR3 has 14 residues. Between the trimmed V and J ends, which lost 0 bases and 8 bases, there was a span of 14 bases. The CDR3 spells CASSVDGTAGGYTF. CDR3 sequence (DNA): TGTGCCAGCAGCGTAGACGGGACTGCCGGCGGCTACACCTTC.

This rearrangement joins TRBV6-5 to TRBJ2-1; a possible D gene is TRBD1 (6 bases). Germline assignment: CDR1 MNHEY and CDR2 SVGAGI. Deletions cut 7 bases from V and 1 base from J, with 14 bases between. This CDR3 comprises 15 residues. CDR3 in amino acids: CASKGDRVSYNEQFF. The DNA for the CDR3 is TGTGCCAGCAAGGGGGACCGAGTTTCCTACAATGAGCAGTTCTTC.

In DNA, the CDR3 is TGTGCCAGCAGCTCGGCAGGGGAAGCGCGGACGTACAATGAGCAGTTCTTC. Protein: CASSSAGEARTYNEQFF. This chain connects TRBV7-9 to TRBJ2-1; D is perhaps TRBD1 (6 bases). Trimming took 4 bases from V and 4 from J, leaving 20 bases between them. The germline V gene encodes CDR1 SEHNR and CDR2 FQNEAQ (reference sequence). CDR3 size: 17 residues.

The CDR3 sequence is CASSTSTLPYEQYF. CDR3 nucleotides: TGTGCCAGTTCTACCTCGACACTCCCCTACGAGCAGTACTTC. V and J are TRBV27 and TRBJ2-7; no reliable D call. With 9 bases removed from V and 2 bases from J, the gap between germline ends came to 17 bases. CDR1 is MNHEY, CDR2 SMNVEV, per germline (reference sequence). The CDR3 consists of 14 residues.

CDR3 in DNA: TGTGCCAGTAGTAGAAAGGGGGTCGGAAATCAGCCCCAGCATTTT. It yields the protein CASSRKGVGNQPQHF. The chain links TRBV19 to TRBJ1-5; weak D call: TRBD1 (6 bases). CDR3 length: 15 residues. V shed 4 bases and J shed 4 bases, with 14 bases lying between them. Germline CDR1 and CDR2: LNHDA and SQIVND (reference sequence). The full variable domain, completed using reference TRBV19 and TRBJ1-5, is DGGITQSPKYLFRKEGQNVTLSCEQNLNHDAMYWYRQDPGQGLRLIYYSQIVNDFQKGDIAEGYSVSREKKESFPLTVTSAQKNPTAFYLCASSRKGVGNQPQHFGDGTRLSIL.

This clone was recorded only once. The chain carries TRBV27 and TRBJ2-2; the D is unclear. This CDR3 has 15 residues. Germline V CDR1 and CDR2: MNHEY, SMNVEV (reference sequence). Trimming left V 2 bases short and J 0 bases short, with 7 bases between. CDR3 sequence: CASSLQNSNTGELFF. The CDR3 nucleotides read TGTGCCAGCAGTTTACAGAACTCGAACACCGGGGAGCTGTTTTTT.

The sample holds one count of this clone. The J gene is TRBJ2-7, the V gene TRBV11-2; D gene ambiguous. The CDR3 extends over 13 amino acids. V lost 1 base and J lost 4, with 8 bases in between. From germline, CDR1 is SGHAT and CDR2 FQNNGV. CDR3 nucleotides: TGTGCCAGCAGCTTAGCAGGTGCTTACGAGCAGTACTTC. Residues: CASSLAGAYEQYF.

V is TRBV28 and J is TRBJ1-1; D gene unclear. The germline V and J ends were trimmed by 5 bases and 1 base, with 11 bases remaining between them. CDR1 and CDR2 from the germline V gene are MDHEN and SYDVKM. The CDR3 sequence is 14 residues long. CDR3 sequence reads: CASSHNRGNTEAFF. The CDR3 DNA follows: TGTGCCAGCAGTCACAACAGAGGGAACACTGAAGCTTTCTTT.

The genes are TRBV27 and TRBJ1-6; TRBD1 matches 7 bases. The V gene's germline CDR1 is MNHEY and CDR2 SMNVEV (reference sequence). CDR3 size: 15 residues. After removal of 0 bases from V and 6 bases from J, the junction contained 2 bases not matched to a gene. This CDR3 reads CASSLSGGPNSPLHF. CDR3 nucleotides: TGTGCCAGCAGTTTATCAGGGGGCCCTAATTCACCCCTCCACTTT.

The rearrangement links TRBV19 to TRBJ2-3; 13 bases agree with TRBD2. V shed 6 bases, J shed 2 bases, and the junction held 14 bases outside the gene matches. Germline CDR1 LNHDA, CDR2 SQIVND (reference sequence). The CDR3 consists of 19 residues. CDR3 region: CASSPGFWTSGGLTDTQYF. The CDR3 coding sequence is TGTGCCAGTAGCCCCGGCTTTTGGACTAGCGGGGGCCTCACAGATACGCAGTATTTT.

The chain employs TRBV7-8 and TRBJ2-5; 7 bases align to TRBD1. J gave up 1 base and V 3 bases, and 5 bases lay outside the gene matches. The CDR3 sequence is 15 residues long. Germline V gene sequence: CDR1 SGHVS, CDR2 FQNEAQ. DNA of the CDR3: TGTGCCAGCAGCTTCACTACAGGGGTCCAAGAGACCCAGTACTTC. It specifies CASSFTTGVQETQYF.

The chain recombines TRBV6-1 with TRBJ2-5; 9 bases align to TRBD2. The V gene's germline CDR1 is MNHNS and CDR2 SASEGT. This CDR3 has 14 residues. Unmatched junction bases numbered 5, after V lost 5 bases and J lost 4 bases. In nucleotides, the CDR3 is TGTGCCAGCAGTCTAGCGGGGACCCCAGAGACCCAGTACTTC. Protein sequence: CASSLAGTPETQYF.

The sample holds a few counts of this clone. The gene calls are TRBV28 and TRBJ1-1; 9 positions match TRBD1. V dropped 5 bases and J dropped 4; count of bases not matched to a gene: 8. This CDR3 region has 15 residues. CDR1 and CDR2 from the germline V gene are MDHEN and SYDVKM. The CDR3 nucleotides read TGTGCCAGCAGTCCGGACAGGGGACGCGGCACTGAAGCTTTCTTT. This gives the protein CASSPDRGRGTEAFF.

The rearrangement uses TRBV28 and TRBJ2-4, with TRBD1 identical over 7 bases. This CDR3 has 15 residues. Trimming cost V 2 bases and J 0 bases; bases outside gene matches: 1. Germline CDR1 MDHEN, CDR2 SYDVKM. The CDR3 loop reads CASSLGTVAKNIQYF. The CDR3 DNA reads TGTGCCAGCAGTTTAGGGACAGTAGCCAAAAACATTCAGTACTTC.